Presented here are 9 T cell receptor beta chains from one specimen sequenced in a study of tumor-infiltrating lymphocytes in primary liver carcinoma. Blood RNA originated from unsorted whole blood, with germline DNA additionally extracted. TCR beta cDNA was prepared out of 500 ng total RNA by means of a constant-region primer. Libraries of TCR beta came from three nested multiplex PCR rounds with slightly modified ARM-PCR. Forward primers for TRBV1-TRBV30 and a C-beta reverse primer served the first two PCR rounds, at roughly 10 cycles each. In TCRdb, the multiplex PCR reads were re-called with MiXCR into one record per CDR3 protein. The data hold about 300,000 distinct CDR3 sequences, with less than 75% observed a single time. Input material: peripheral blood. All receptors derive from a middle-aged man with primary liver carcinoma and hepatitis B virus infection.

The chain employs TRBV6-1 and TRBJ1-1; maybe TRBD1 (6 bases). Trimming stripped 9 bases from V and 4 bases from J, with 15 bases between. Germline assignment: CDR1 MNHNS and CDR2 SASEGT. The CDR3 length is 13 residues. The CDR3 protein is CARREGGTTEAFF. CDR3 nucleotides: TGTGCCAGAAGGGAGGGGGGGACCACTGAAGCTTTCTTT.

This clonotype was counted at least ten times. The chain couples TRBV6-1 to TRBJ1-4; TRBD1 agrees at 8 bases. This CDR3 is built from 14 residues. Germline trimming cut 5 bases from V and 8 bases from J; bases unmatched to any gene: 7. The germline V gene encodes CDR1 MNHNS and CDR2 SASEGT. CDR3 bases: TGTGCCAGCAGTTTGGGCAGGGGGCACGAAAAACTGTTTTTT. Protein sequence: CASSLGRGHEKLFF.

At least ten counts were recorded for this clonotype. V gene TRBV6-1 combines with J gene TRBJ1-5, with a possible D match to TRBD1 (5 bases). The CDR3 loop spans 15 amino acids. CDR1 MNHNS and CDR2 SASEGT come from the germline V gene. V shed 6 bases and J shed 4 bases, with 16 bases lying between them. CDR3 sequence (DNA): TGTGCCAGCAGGGGCAGGGTGATTCGAAATCAGCCCCAGCATTTT. Its translation is CASRGRVIRNQPQHF.

This clonotype was seen a handful of times. The chain joins TRBV5-4 to TRBJ2-7, with 9 nucleotides matching TRBD1. Germline CDR1 and CDR2: SGHNT and YYREEE (reference sequence). This CDR3 has 14 amino acids. The J segment lost 1 base and the V segment lost 4 bases, leaving 3 bases of the junction unmatched. CDR3 DNA: TGTGCCAGCAGCGCGGGACAGGGTTCCTACGAGCAGTACTTC. Translated: CASSAGQGSYEQYF.

Regarding this clonotype: A read error may be the cause here, since a much bigger clone is one base away. The V call is TRBV10-3, the J call TRBJ2-1, with TRBD2 matching 7 bases. CDR1 is ENHRY, CDR2 SYGVKD, per germline. CDR3 length equals 14 residues. In DNA form, the CDR3 reads TGTGCCATCTGTGAAGCCGGGACTACCAATGAGCAGTTCTTC. As protein: CAICEAGTTNEQFF.

V is TRBV29-1 and J is TRBJ2-1; D might be TRBD2 (6 bases). The CDR3 runs to 15 residues. Trimming removed 3 bases from V and 0 bases from J, with 12 bases in between. Germline CDR1 and CDR2: SQVTM and ANQGSEA. CDR3 nucleotides: TGCAGCGTTGAGGAGCGGAGGGACTCCTACAATGAGCAGTTCTTC. It encodes CSVEERRDSYNEQFF.

For this clonotype: Since a much larger clone is just one base distant, this may be a read error. The V and J genes are TRBV10-2 and TRBJ2-3; D is undetermined. The CDR3 is 14 amino acids. The germline gives CDR1 WSHSY, CDR2 SAAADI. DNA for the CDR3: TGCGTCAGCAGTGAATTGGCTAGCACAGATACGCAGTATTTT. Protein: CVSSELASTDTQYF.

Points on this clonotype: This may be a read error, as it is one base from a much larger clone. This chain uses TRBV6-2 or TRBV6-3 with TRBJ2-7; 7 bases fit TRBD1. CDR3 length: 14 amino acids. V was pared by 1 base and J by 3 bases, with 3 bases of the junction left unmatched. CDR1 is MNHEY, CDR2 SVGEGT, per germline. DNA for the CDR3: TGTGCCAGCAGTTACTTCGGGACAGACTACGAGCAGTACTTC. Its protein product is CASSYFGTDYEQYF.

This clonotype was recorded many times. The V gene is TRBV29-1, the J gene TRBJ2-3; TRBD2 might be the D (7 bases). Trimming took 7 bases from V and 4 from J, leaving 21 bases between them. The germline V gene has CDR1 SQVTM and CDR2 ANQGSEA. The CDR3 length is 15 residues. For the CDR3, the DNA is TGCAGCGCTGGGGGCGGGAGCCTCGCCCCAGATACGCAGTATTTT. This codes for CSAGGGSLAPDTQYF.